A selection of T cell receptor beta chains follows, all from one sample in a study of control samples from healthy donors and cancer patients. Profiled with immunoSEQ multiplex PCR; TCRdb holds only in-frame clones, not every one. The table lists 95,000 to 100,000 clones, roughly 89% of them singletons. Sequenced: blood. The source is a man aged 25-45 years in good health. CDR3s include the opening cysteine and the closing phenylalanine or tryptophan. Each record gives: V gene, J gene, D gene, CDR3 DNA, CDR3 protein. The D gene is left open where the match is weak.

TRBV15,TRBJ2-5,.,TGTGCCACCAGCATAGCAAAAGGGATCCCAGAGACCCAGTACTTC,CATSIAKGIPETQYF
TRBV24-1,TRBJ1-4,.,TGTGCCACCAGTGAGCCAGGGTACGAAAAACTGTTTTTT,CATSEPGYEKLFF
TRBV29-1,TRBJ2-3,TRBD1,TGCAGCGTTCCCCGCGAGACAGGGGAGGTAGATACGCAGTATTTT,CSVPRETGEVDTQYF
TRBV7-2,TRBJ2-7,.,TGTGCCAGCAGCTTAGAGCTTGTTCCCTCCTACGAGCAGTACTTC,CASSLELVPSYEQYF
TRBV7-9,TRBJ1-2,.,TGTGCCAGCAGCTTATTACGGGGGGACTATGGCTACACCTTC,CASSLLRGDYGYTF
TRBV27,TRBJ1-2,TRBD1,TGTGCCAGCAGCCGCTTGGGGGACAGCTTTCGGTATGGCTACACCTTC,CASSRLGDSFRYGYTF
TRBV24-1,TRBJ2-1,TRBD1,TGTGCCACCAGTCCCCGACAGGGGCAGCCCAGGTCGGGTGAGCAGTTCTTC,CATSPRQGQPRSGEQFF
TRBV27,TRBJ2-1,.,TGTGCCAGCAGTTTACGCGGCGGTACTCACCGCGATGAGCAGTTCTTC,CASSLRGGTHRDEQFF
TRBV7-2,TRBJ2-1,TRBD2,TGTGCCAGCGGAACTAGCGGGGCATACAATGAGCAGTTCTTC,CASGTSGAYNEQFF
TRBV19,TRBJ2-3,.,TGTGCCAGTAGTATAGATCGGGATACGCAGTATTTT,CASSIDRDTQYF
TRBV5-1,TRBJ1-3,.,TGCGCCAGCAGCTTGGGGTTCCAGGGTGATGCTGGAAACACCATATATTTT,CASSLGFQGDAGNTIYF
TRBV7-8,TRBJ2-4,TRBD2,TGTGCCAGCAGCTTATACGGTAGTAGCGGGGGCAACATTCAGTACTTC,CASSLYGSSGGNIQYF
TRBV11-2,TRBJ2-1,.,TGTGCCAGCAGCTTAGATGTGGGGGGACTGTACAATGAGCAGTTCTTC,CASSLDVGGLYNEQFF